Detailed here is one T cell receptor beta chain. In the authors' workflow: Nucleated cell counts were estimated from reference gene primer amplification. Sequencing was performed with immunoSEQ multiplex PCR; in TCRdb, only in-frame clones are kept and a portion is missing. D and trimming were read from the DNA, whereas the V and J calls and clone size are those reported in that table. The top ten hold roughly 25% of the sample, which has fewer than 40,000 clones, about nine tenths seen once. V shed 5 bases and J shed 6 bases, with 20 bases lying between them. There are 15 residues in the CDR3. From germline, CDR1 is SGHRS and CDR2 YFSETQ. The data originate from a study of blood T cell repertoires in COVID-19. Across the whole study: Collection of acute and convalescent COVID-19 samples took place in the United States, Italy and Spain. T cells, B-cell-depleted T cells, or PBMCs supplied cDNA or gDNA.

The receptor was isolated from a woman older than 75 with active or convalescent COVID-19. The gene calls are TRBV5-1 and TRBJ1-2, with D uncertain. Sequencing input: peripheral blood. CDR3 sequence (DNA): TGCGCCAGCAGATCCGGAGCCGGCGGGAATAATGGCTACACCTTC. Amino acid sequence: CASRSGAGGNNGYTF.